This entry concerns a single T cell receptor (beta chain). Reverse transcription used roughly 0.5 to 1 ug RNA and random hexamers. TCRdb re-derived calls from the immunoSEQ multiplex PCR reads in MiXCR, one entry per CDR3 protein. This sample has 100,000 to 150,000 distinct CDR3 sequences, with 90% to 95% found just once. This record belongs to a study of CD8 T cells in Susac syndrome. Deletions cut 4 bases from V and 8 bases from J, with 15 bases between. Looked up from germline, CDR1 is DFQATT and CDR2 is SNEGSKA (reference sequence). The CDR3 has 13 amino acids. The chain joins TRBV20-1 to TRBJ2-4, with D possibly TRBD1 on 6 matching bases. The TCR sequence derives from a human donor with Susac syndrome. The sequenced material came from CD8+ T cells from PBMCs. CDR3 sequence (DNA): TGCAGTGCTACGGGACCCCCAGGGGACATTCAGTACTTC. It codes for CSATGPPGDIQYF.